This TCR beta chain was documented in a study of blood T cell repertoires in COVID-19. Study-wide context: T cells, B-cell-depleted T cells, or PBMCs provided the cDNA or gDNA that served as material.

CDR3 length: 16 residues. Unmatched junction bases numbered 1, after V lost 0 bases and J lost 1 base. In germline, CDR1 is SGHRS, CDR2 YFSETQ. The table came from immunoSEQ multiplex PCR; TCRdb's copy has only in-frame clones and leaves some out. The profile shows around 160,000 clones, roughly 87% of them singletons. Sequencing used PBMCs or T cells enriched from blood (not recorded which). This chain connects TRBV5-1 to TRBJ2-1; TRBD2 aligns across 10 bases. The TCR comes from a man aged 45-65 years who had recovered from COVID-19. The CDR3 region is CASSLALAGSYNEQFF. The CDR3 DNA reads TGCGCCAGCAGCTTGGCACTAGCGGGGTCCTACAATGAGCAGTTCTTC.